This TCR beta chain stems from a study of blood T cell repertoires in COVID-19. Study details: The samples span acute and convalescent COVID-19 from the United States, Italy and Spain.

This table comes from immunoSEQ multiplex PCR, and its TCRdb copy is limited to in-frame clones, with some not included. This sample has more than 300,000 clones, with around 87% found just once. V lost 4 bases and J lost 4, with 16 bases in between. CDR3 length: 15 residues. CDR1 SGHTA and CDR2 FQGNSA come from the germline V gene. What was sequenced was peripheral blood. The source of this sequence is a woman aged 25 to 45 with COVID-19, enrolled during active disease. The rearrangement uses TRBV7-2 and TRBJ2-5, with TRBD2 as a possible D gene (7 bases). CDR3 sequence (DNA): TGTGCCAGCAGCTCGCGCAGGGGAGGGCGAGAGACCCAGTACTTC. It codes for CASSSRRGGRETQYF.